The 19 T cell receptor beta chains given below trace back to one sample, sequenced in a study of PD-1 blockade in classical Hodgkin lymphoma. Libraries were prepared by immunoSEQ multiplex PCR; TCRdb keeps only in-frame clonotypes and omits some of them. This table holds more than 3,500 clones, roughly 61% found once. Every patient experienced relapse after autologous stem cell transplantation, and brentuximab vedotin exposure varied. The source was peripheral blood mononuclear cells (PBMCs), collected at baseline. Receptors were obtained from a human donor with classical Hodgkin lymphoma.

The chain couples TRBV27 to TRBJ1-5, with TRBD1 identical over 9 bases. J was trimmed by 10 bases and V by 2 bases; bases with no gene match: 9. Germline CDR1 and CDR2: MNHEY and SMNVEV (reference sequence). The CDR3 covers 15 residues. The CDR3 DNA follows: TGTGCCAGCAGTTTAAGAAGACAGGGGGGAGAACCCCAGCATTTT. This gives the protein CASSLRRQGGEPQHF.

J is TRBJ1-5 and V is TRBV6-5; 7 bases fit TRBD1. V dropped 5 bases and J dropped 7; count of bases not matched to a gene: 2. The CDR3 sequence is 12 residues long. Germline CDR1 is MNHEY and CDR2 is SVGAGI. The CDR3 DNA follows: TGTGCCAGCAGTGAGGGGGCCCAGCCCCAGCATTTT. This codes for CASSEGAQPQHF.

A word on this clone: A junction end diverges from the germline sequence, so it may reflect a read error. The same CDR3 arises from other DNA sequences in this sample as well. The chain recombines TRBV7-2 with TRBJ2-7, with D perhaps being TRBD1 or TRBD2 (6 bases each). Germline lookup yields CDR1 SGHTA and CDR2 FQGNSA. The CDR3 extends over 15 amino acids. The CDR3 region is CASSLDGPGAGEQYF. The CDR3, as DNA: TGCGCCAGCAGCTTGGATGGGCCAGGGGCGGGGGAGCAGTACTTC.

By share, this clone ranks as large. CDR3 sequence: CASSYADRVSYEQYF. CDR3 DNA sequence: TGTGCCAGCAGTTACGCGGACAGGGTTTCCTACGAGCAGTACTTC. V usage is TRBV7-9 and J usage is TRBJ2-7, with TRBD1 matching 8 bases. V lost 6 bases to trimming and J lost 1 base; unmatched junction nucleotides: 8. In germline, CDR1 is SEHNR, CDR2 FQNEAQ (reference sequence). This CDR3 has 15 residues. Drawing the rest from reference TRBV7-9 and TRBJ2-7, the complete variable domain is DTGVSQNPRHKITKRGQNVTFRCDPISEHNRLYWYRQTLGQGPEFLTYFQNEAQLEKSRLLSDRFSAERPKGSFSTLEIQRTEQGDSAMYLCASSYADRVSYEQYFGPGTRLTVT.

The V gene is TRBV18, the J gene TRBJ1-6; 10 bases fit TRBD1. The V and J ends lost 4 bases and 13 bases, in that order; junction bases with no gene match: 7. CDR1 and CDR2 from the germline V gene are KGHSH and LQKENI. The CDR3 has 14 residues. The CDR3 protein is CASSLGDRGAPLHF. The CDR3 DNA follows: TGTGCCAGCTCACTCGGGGACAGGGGTGCTCCCCTCCACTTT.

V usage is TRBV15 and J usage is TRBJ1-4; D call uncertain. The CDR3 loop spans 13 amino acids. The V end lost 3 bases, the J end lost 4 bases, and 6 bases lay between the germline ends. The germline gives CDR1 LNHNV, CDR2 YYDKDF (reference sequence). In nucleotides, the CDR3 is TGTGCCACCAGCAGGGGATATAATGAAAAACTGTTTTTT. Its translation: CATSRGYNEKLFF.

The rearrangement uses TRBV30 and TRBJ2-7; D unclear. Trimming took off 1 base at V and 7 bases at J, with 8 bases between the two ends. CDR3 size: 11 residues. The germline V gene encodes CDR1 GTSNPN and CDR2 SVGIG (reference sequence). The CDR3 loop is CAWSGLEEQYF. In nucleotides, the CDR3 is TGTGCCTGGAGTGGTCTTGAAGAGCAGTACTTC.

V usage is TRBV5-1 and J usage is TRBJ1-4; 7 nucleotides match TRBD1. Trimming removed 4 bases from V and 7 bases from J; junction bases left unmatched: 16. CDR1 is SGHRS and CDR2 is YFSETQ in the germline V gene. This CDR3 is 17 amino acids long. CDR3 sequence (DNA): TGCGCCAGCAGCCCCGGGACAGTGGGCGCCGGGGTTGAAAAACTGTTTTTT. Translation gives CASSPGTVGAGVEKLFF. Combining the CDR3 with reference TRBV5-1 and TRBJ1-4 gives the whole variable domain KAGVTQTPRYLIKTRGQQVTLSCSPISGHRSVSWYQQTPGQGLQFLFEYFSETQRNKGNFPGRFSGRQFSNSRSEMNVSTLELGDSALYLCASSPGTVGAGVEKLFFGSGTQLSVL.

This clone was detected only a few times. The V and J genes are TRBV5-1 and TRBJ1-4; D unclear. Trimming took off 2 bases at V and 0 bases at J, with 14 bases between the two ends. The CDR3 sequence is 17 residues long. The germline CDR1 and CDR2 sequences are SGHRS and YFSETQ. The CDR3 DNA follows: TGCGCCAGCAGCTTCTCGGCCGCCGCGACAACTAATGAAAAACTGTTTTTT. Its translation is CASSFSAAATTNEKLFF.

Relative to its sample, this clone is medium-sized (0.01 to 0.1%). The chain links TRBV4-1 to TRBJ1-5; D not certain. Per the germline V gene, CDR1 is MGHRA and CDR2 is YSYEKL. The CDR3 contains 13 residues. Trimming took off 2 bases at V and 7 bases at J, with 9 bases between the two ends. The DNA for the CDR3 is TGCGCCAGCAGCCAAAGCTTGGGGCAGCCCCAGCATTTT. This codes for CASSQSLGQPQHF.

The chain couples TRBV18 to TRBJ2-5, with D unclear. Germline CDR1 and CDR2: KGHSH and LQKENI. CDR3 length equals 13 residues. Deletions cut 1 base from V and 2 bases from J, with 5 bases between. The CDR3 sequence is CASSPQRQETQYF. Here the CDR3 DNA reads TGTGCCAGCTCACCACAAAGACAAGAGACCCAGTACTTC.

This chain links TRBV7-9 with TRBJ2-5; 9 nucleotides match TRBD1. Germline assignment: CDR1 SEHNR and CDR2 FQNEAQ (reference sequence). The CDR3 runs 14 residues. Trimming removed 3 bases from V and 11 bases from J; junction bases left unmatched: 10. The CDR3 DNA sequence: TGTGCCAGCAGCTTGGTGGGACAGGGCAGGGAGCAGTACTTC. Protein sequence: CASSLVGQGREQYF.

The V gene is TRBV14, the J gene TRBJ1-3, with TRBD1 matching 9 bases. V was pared by 1 base and J by 2 bases, with 0 bases of the junction left unmatched. The CDR3 sequence is 15 residues long. The germline V gene encodes CDR1 SGHDN and CDR2 FVKESK. This CDR3 is CASSQGQGAGNTIYF. The CDR3 coding sequence is TGTGCCAGCAGCCAAGGACAGGGGGCTGGAAACACCATATATTTT.

This chain uses TRBV29-1 with TRBJ2-7, with a tentative D call TRBD1 (5 bases). Germline CDR1 is SQVTM and CDR2 is ANQGSEA. The V gene lost 0 bases and the J gene lost 1 base, with 13 bases spanning the gap. CDR3 length equals 15 residues. Here the CDR3 reads CSVEDSDIGSYEQYF. In DNA form, the CDR3 reads TGCAGCGTTGAAGATTCGGACATTGGTTCCTACGAGCAGTACTTC.

DNA for the CDR3: TGTGCCAGCTGGGGGAGAAACTATGGCTACACCTTC. It is translated as CASWGRNYGYTF. This chain connects TRBV5-6 to TRBJ1-2; the D gene is possibly TRBD1 (5 bases). The length of the CDR3 is 12 residues. The ends were cut back, 7 bases at V and 2 bases at J, with 9 bases in the middle. The germline V gene encodes CDR1 SGHDT and CDR2 YYEEEE.

The chain employs TRBV6-4 and TRBJ2-2, with a weak D call TRBD2 (6 bases). Trimming removed 3 bases at V and 6 bases at J, with 14 bases between. Per germline, CDR1 MRHNA and CDR2 SNTAGT. The CDR3 length is 15 residues. The DNA for the CDR3 is TGTGCCAGCAGTGAAACCCTAGGGGAGGCCGGGGAGCTGTTTTTT. Its protein product is CASSETLGEAGELFF.

V and J are TRBV4-2 and TRBJ1-1, with 7 bases that match TRBD1. After removal of 1 base from V and 5 bases from J, the junction contained 4 bases not matched to a gene. The germline V gene encodes CDR1 LGHNA and CDR2 YNFKEQ. The CDR3 runs to 14 residues. The CDR3 spells CASSQGSGGTEAFF. In DNA form, the CDR3 reads TGTGCCAGCAGCCAAGGATCAGGGGGGACTGAAGCTTTCTTT.

As for this clone: Other DNA sequences in the sample encode the same CDR3. The J gene is TRBJ1-1, the V gene TRBV6-6; 8 nucleotides agree with TRBD1. Germline V gene sequence: CDR1 MNHNY, CDR2 SVGAGI (reference sequence). Germline trimming cut 4 bases from V and 5 bases from J; bases unmatched to any gene: 3. The CDR3 length is 13 residues. CDR3 DNA: TGTGCCAGCAGTTTGCAGGGGGCGACTGAAGCTTTCTTT. This translates into CASSLQGATEAFF.

This clone was observed a single time. The V and J genes are TRBV7-8 and TRBJ2-1; D ambiguous. Germline CDR1 SGHVS, CDR2 FQNEAQ. V dropped 4 bases and J dropped 9 bases, with 13 bases sitting between them. The CDR3 runs 13 residues. The CDR3 DNA reads TGTGCCAGCAGCTCGCAGACTTTCGGTGAGCAGTTCTTC. It yields the protein CASSSQTFGEQFF.